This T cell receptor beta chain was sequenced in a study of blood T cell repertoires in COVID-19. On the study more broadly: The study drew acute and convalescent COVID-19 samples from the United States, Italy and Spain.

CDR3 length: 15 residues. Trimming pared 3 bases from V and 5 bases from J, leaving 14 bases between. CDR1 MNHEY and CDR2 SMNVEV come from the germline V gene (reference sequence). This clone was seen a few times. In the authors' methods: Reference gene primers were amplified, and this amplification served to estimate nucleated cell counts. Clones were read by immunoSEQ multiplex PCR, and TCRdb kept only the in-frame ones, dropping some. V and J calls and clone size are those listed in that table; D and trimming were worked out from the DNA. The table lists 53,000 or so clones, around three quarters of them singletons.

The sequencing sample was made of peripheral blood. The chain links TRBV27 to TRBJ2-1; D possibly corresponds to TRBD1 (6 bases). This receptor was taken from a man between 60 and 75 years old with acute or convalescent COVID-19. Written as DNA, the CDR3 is TGTGCCAGCAGTTTTCTAGGGGGAGAAAACAATGAGCAGTTCTTC. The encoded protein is CASSFLGGENNEQFF.